Each of the 4 T cell receptor beta chains below was sequenced from the same sample in a study of cytomegalovirus exposure and HLA in healthy donors. In the PCR, 60 Vbeta and 13 Jbeta primers were used. Sequenced by immunoSEQ multiplex PCR; TCRdb stores in-frame clones only, minus some. The sample has some 98,000 clones, roughly 82% seen once. The sequencing input was PBMCs. The receptors here all came from a human donor in good health.

The chain uses TRBV2 and TRBJ2-4; 12 bases are a match to TRBD1. The CDR3 covers 15 residues. Trimming took 7 bases from V and 6 from J; bases not matched to a gene: 7. Germline assignment: CDR1 SNHLY and CDR2 FYNNEI. CDR3 in DNA: TGTGCCAGCAAACAGGGGACAGGGGGCCTAAACATTCAGTACTTC. It encodes CASKQGTGGLNIQYF.

V is TRBV30 and J is TRBJ1-2, with D uncertain. V gave up 4 bases and J gave up 8 bases, with 23 bases separating them. The CDR3 loop spans 15 amino acids. Per germline, CDR1 GTSNPN and CDR2 SVGIG (reference sequence). CDR3 protein: CAWNLQRSSHYGYTF. The CDR3 DNA reads TGTGCCTGGAACCTACAGCGGTCCTCACATTACGGCTACACCTTC.

This clone was seen only a few times. The chain employs TRBV4-3 and TRBJ1-2; 7 positions agree with TRBD1. Germline CDR1 LGHNA, CDR2 YSLEER. The V and J ends lost 3 bases and 4 bases, in that order; junction bases with no gene match: 14. CDR3 length: 17 residues. CDR3 coding DNA: TGCGCCAGCAGCCAGCCGTCGGGGGCAGGGGGTAGCTATGGCTACACCTTC. Its translation: CASSQPSGAGGSYGYTF.

This clone was seen just once. The rearrangement links TRBV9 to TRBJ2-3; TRBD2 matches at 11 bases. The V gene end was trimmed by 4 bases and the J gene end by 6 bases; junction bases not matched to a gene: 7. CDR3 size: 15 residues. Germline CDR1 and CDR2: SGDLS and YYNGEE. CDR3 DNA: TGTGCCAGCAGCACCCGAGCTAGCGGGAGGGATACGCAGTATTTT. Translation gives CASSTRASGRDTQYF.